The subject of this entry is one T cell receptor beta chain. Its binding antigen is unknown. Per-nucleotide qualities are absent, and no much larger clonotype sits a single base away. The Quick-DNA Microprep Kit was used to extract genomic DNA from the sorted cells. Amplification of TCRbeta DNA was done with the immunoSEQ hsTCRbeta kit, following the protocol from the manufacturer. TCRbeta libraries were sequenced on an Illumina MiSeq instrument. Processing in the source paper ran as follows. After out-of-frame sequences were removed, 2,204,828 distinct TCRbeta sequences remained, averaging about 66,813 per individual. Each individual was scored using the number of 150 to 200 previously reported CMV-associated TCRbeta sequences that the individual carried and the total number of productive distinct TCRbeta sequences. A beta-binomial model was reimplemented in Python, and scikit-learn random forests with default parameters were trained on data from the US cohort. Classifier performance on the Belgian cohort was summarized as median AUC with percentile confidence intervals over 10,000 bootstrap iterations. As stored in TCRdb, this immuneACCESS dataset retains in-frame rearrangements with V and J assigned. A fraction of the clones does not appear; measured against another copy, unresolved V genes explain less than half of the discrepancy, and the remainder lacks a known reason. D and trimming were read from the DNA, whereas the V and J calls and clone size are those reported in that table. A total of 27,000 or so clones appear in this sample, about three quarters of them only once. Jointly, the top ten make up 0.85% to 1.1% of the sample.

The CDR3 starts with the cysteine, ends with the phenylalanine, and has 14 residues. The read is trimmed to its CDR3 DNA, 42 bases read in frame from base 1. V is shortened by 7 bases, J by 5 bases, and the region joining them spans 17 bases. Via the germline V gene, CDR1 is WSHSY and CDR2 SAAADI. The data were taken from a study of memory CD4+ T cells and cytomegalovirus serostatus (dated by TCRdb to about 2019). Describing the broader study: A total of roughly 35 healthy Belgian adults, of whom 9 were CMV seropositive and some 24 were CMV seronegative, were included in the cohort. To replicate a published TCR-based CMV serostatus classifier, the researchers sequenced the CD4+ memory TCRbeta repertoires of a Belgian cohort whose cytomegalovirus serostatus was known.

A FACSAria II was used to sort memory CD4+ T cells, defined as single viable CD3+CD4+CD8-CD45RO+ cells. CMV serostatus was assessed using a Roche Elecsys assay, by which serum IgG against CMV pp150, pp28, p38 and p52 was detected. Once the samples were thawed, total CD4+ T cells were enriched through positive selection using CD4 magnetic microbeads. The samples came from a different study that was designed specifically to examine the CD4+ T cell memory repertoire. Peripheral blood mononuclear cells were isolated and cryopreserved according to standard operating procedures, and serum was stored at -80 degrees C. The staining relied on CD3-PerCP (BW264/56), CD4-APC (RPA-T4), CD45RO-PE (UCHT1) and CD8-Pacific Orange (3B5) antibodies, and Sytox blue was used to exclude non-viable cells. Results and caveats for the whole study, not just this receptor: On the Belgian cohort, the classifier built on the original framework reached a median bootstrapped AUC of approximately 0.95, with a 95% CI of 0.76-1.00. For CMV serostatus prediction, a median bootstrapped AUC of 0.95 was reached with the original framework, and a median bootstrapped AUC of roughly 0.9 was reached with a US-trained random forest. The results were read as suggesting that the CMV-associated TCR signature is, for the most part, present in the CD4+ memory repertoire. Of under 200 previously reported CMV-associated TCRbeta sequences, about 62 appeared in the CD4+ memory repertoires, each in one to five individuals. Only CD4+CD45RO+ memory cells were sequenced, unlike the original study, which covered naive and memory CD4+ and CD8+ populations.

Sequencing was done on a sample of memory CD4+ T cells from blood. The receptor was isolated from an adult in good health and CMV-seronegative. The chain is assembled from TRBV10-2 and TRBJ1-2, and perhaps TRBD1 as D gene, on 5 matching bases. The DNA sequence is as follows: TGCGCCAGCACAGATCTAGGGGACCTATATGGCTACACCTTC. Its protein is CASTDLGDLYGYTF.